A single sample gave rise to the 7 T cell receptor beta chains below, sequenced in a study of blood T cell repertoires in COVID-19. Assay used: immunoSEQ multiplex PCR; TCRdb lists only in-frame clones, some missing. The sample yields roughly 160,000 clones, around nine tenths seen once. The sequenced sample consisted of peripheral blood. These receptors originate from a man in his forties or fifties with acute or convalescent COVID-19.

V gene TRBV4-1 combines with J gene TRBJ1-1, with D possibly TRBD1 on 6 matching bases. Trimming shortened V by 1 base and J by 11 bases, and 17 bases separated the two germline ends. This CDR3 comprises 14 residues. Germline V gene data show CDR1 as MGHRA and CDR2 as YSYEKL. The DNA for the CDR3 is TGCGCCAGCAGCCAAGGCCGGGACATAAGAGGGGCTTTCTTT. This sequence encodes CASSQGRDIRGAFF.

The V gene is TRBV7-6, the J gene TRBJ2-5, with a possible D match to TRBD1 (6 bases). Germline assignment: CDR1 SGHVS and CDR2 FNYEAQ. The CDR3 has 14 amino acids. Trimming cost V 5 bases and J 4 bases, with 14 bases left between them. CDR3 DNA sequence: TGTGCCAGCAGCCAACCGGCAGGGGTAGAGACCCAGTACTTC. It translates to CASSQPAGVETQYF.

The chain is built from TRBV5-6 and TRBJ1-2, with a tentative D call TRBD1 (6 bases). Germline CDR1 SGHDT, CDR2 YYEEEE. Deletions cut 4 bases from V and 5 bases from J, with 12 bases between. The CDR3 has 13 residues. The CDR3 DNA sequence: TGTGCCAGCAGCCCCGGACAGACTTATGGCTACACCTTC. Translating it yields CASSPGQTYGYTF.

The chain carries TRBV4-3 and TRBJ2-5; 8 nucleotides align to TRBD1. Trimming took 6 bases from V and 1 from J; bases not matched to a gene: 7. CDR3 size: 15 residues. The germline CDR1 and CDR2 sequences are LGHNA and YSLEER. DNA for the CDR3: TGCGCCAGCAGACCGGACAGGGCAGGCCAAGAGACCCAGTACTTC. It encodes CASRPDRAGQETQYF.

V and J are TRBV19 and TRBJ1-1; 11 bases agree with TRBD1. With V trimmed by 8 bases and J by 2 bases, 7 bases remained unmatched. The CDR3 length is 15 residues. CDR1 and CDR2 from the germline V gene are LNHDA and SQIVND (reference sequence). CDR3 DNA sequence: TGTGCCAGTTTGCTTGGGACAGGGGGAAACACTGAAGCTTTCTTT. It translates to CASLLGTGGNTEAFF.

This chain links TRBV19 with TRBJ1-6; D unresolved. V was cut by 3 bases and J by 7 bases, with 10 bases left in between. From germline, CDR1 is LNHDA and CDR2 SQIVND (reference sequence). This CDR3 spans 14 amino acids. The DNA for the CDR3 is TGTGCCAGTAGTATTGTCAACCAGAATTCACCCCTCCACTTT. Its protein product is CASSIVNQNSPLHF.

The gene calls are TRBV5-1 and TRBJ2-1; 10 bases map to TRBD2. The CDR3 extends over 16 amino acids. Unmatched junction bases numbered 6, after V lost 0 bases and J lost 6 bases. Germline lookup yields CDR1 SGHRS and CDR2 YFSETQ. The CDR3 region has the DNA TGCGCCAGCAGCTTGGCGTTAGCGGGAGGTGCCAATGAGCAGTTCTTC. Encoded protein: CASSLALAGGANEQFF. The entire variable domain, with the rest obtained from reference TRBV5-1 and TRBJ2-1, is as follows: KAGVTQTPRYLIKTRGQQVTLSCSPISGHRSVSWYQQTPGQGLQFLFEYFSETQRNKGNFPGRFSGRQFSNSRSEMNVSTLELGDSALYLCASSLALAGGANEQFFGPGTRLTVL.